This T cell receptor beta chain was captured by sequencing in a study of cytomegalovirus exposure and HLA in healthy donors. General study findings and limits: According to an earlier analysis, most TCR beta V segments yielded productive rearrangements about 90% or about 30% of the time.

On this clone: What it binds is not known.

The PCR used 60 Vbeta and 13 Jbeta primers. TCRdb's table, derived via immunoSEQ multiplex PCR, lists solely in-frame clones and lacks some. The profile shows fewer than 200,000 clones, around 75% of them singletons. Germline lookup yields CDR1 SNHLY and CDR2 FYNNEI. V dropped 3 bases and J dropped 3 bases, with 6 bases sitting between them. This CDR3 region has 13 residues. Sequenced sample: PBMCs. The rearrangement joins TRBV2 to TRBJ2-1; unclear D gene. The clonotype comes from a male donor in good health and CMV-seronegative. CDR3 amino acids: CASSDQNYNEQFF. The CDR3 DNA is TGTGCCAGCAGTGACCAGAACTACAATGAGCAGTTCTTC.